This section outlines one T cell receptor (beta chain) sequence together with its context. At least ten counts were recorded for this clonotype. Its antigen specificity is not known. No much larger clone exists at a distance of one base, and base qualities are not known. CDR3 length: 16 amino acids, cysteine to phenylalanine. Only CDR3 DNA is held: 48 bases, read in frame from base 1. V loses 5 bases, J loses 0 bases, and the germline ends lie 14 bases apart. These data come from a study of CD8+CD57+ T cells in acquired aplastic anemia (dated by TCRdb to 2016 to 2019). Broadly, across the study: DNA extracted from sorted CD4+ and CD8+ cells had a mean of about 3 ug, with a range of roughly 0.19 to 27.4 ug. An average of approximately 10 million reads for CD4+ cells and approximately 12 million reads for CD8+ cells was obtained from healthy donor samples.

In the study, sorted CD4+ and CD8+ blood T cells from patients with severe aplastic anemia and from healthy subjects underwent deep sequencing of TCR repertoires. Ficoll-Paque density gradient centrifugation was used to isolate peripheral blood mononuclear cells. Before DNA extraction, CD4+ and CD8+ T cells were sorted with FACS or magnetic beads. Study-wide conclusions, independent of this receptor: Patients and healthy controls showed no significant difference in CD8+ Simpson's diversity (P=0.060). Although some 28 CD8+ CDR3 sequences were shared by patients and controls, these sequences appeared highly expressed in patients and within the immunodominant clones of patients.

Genomic DNA was used as template for profiling of TCR beta VDJ combinations and CDR3 sequences. TCR repertoire sequencing was run on an Illumina HiSeq 2000. Per the authors' processing: Repertoire assessment relied on Simpson's diversity index, CDR3 size and DJ length profiles, and TRBV/TRBJ rearrangement plots. The immunodominant clone was defined as the most abundant DNA sequence in deep sequencing data. CDR3 amino acid sequences were screened for sharing across subjects and were compared with published repertoires and the VDJdb database. TCRdb cleaned the public reads at Q25 with fastp, built clones with MiXCR and kept in-frame beta chains. Each CDR3 protein appears once, grouped with its most common genes and DNA. V and J calls and clone size were set by TCRdb, not the authors. The sample data list about 110,000 distinct CDR3 sequences, and around 53% of these were observed just once. The ten largest clones take up approximately 32% of the sample.

Sequencing input: sorted CD4+, CD8+, or CD8+CD57+ T cells (not recorded which) from PBMCs. The source of this sequence is a human donor in good health, serving as a control. The chain was built from TRBV12-3 or TRBV12-4 and TRBJ1-3; too little of a D gene remains to name it. CDR3 loop: CASSPDGRYSGNTIYF. Read as DNA, the sequence is TGTGCCAGCAGTCCCGATGGGCGATACTCTGGAAACACCATATATTTT.